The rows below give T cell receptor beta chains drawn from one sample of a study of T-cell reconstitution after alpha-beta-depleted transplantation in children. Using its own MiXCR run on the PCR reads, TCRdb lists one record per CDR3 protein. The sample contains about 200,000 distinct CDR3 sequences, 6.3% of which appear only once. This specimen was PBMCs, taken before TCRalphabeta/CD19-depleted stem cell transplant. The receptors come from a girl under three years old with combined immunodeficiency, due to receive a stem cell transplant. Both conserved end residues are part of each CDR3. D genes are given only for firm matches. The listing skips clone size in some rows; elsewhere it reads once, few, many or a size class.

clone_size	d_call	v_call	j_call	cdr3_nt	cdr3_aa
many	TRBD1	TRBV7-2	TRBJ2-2	TGTGCCAGCAGCTTTCAGGGGGCGGTCGGGGAGCTGTTTTTT	CASSFQGAVGELFF
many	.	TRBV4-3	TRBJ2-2	TGCGCCAGCAGCCAAGGATCAACCGGGGAGCTGTTTTTT	CASSQGSTGELFF
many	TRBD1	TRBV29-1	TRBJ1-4	TGCAGCGTCATGACAGGGCAGGGCGAAAAACTGTTTTTT	CSVMTGQGEKLFF
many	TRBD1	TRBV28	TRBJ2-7	TGTGCCAGCAGTGAGACAGGGGCCCCCTACGAGCAGTACTTC	CASSETGAPYEQYF
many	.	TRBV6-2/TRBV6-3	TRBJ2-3	TGTGCCAGCAACATGGTCCCCCTGGGCACAGATACGCAGTATTTT	CASNMVPLGTDTQYF
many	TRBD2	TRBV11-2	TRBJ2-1	TGTGCCAGCAGCTGGACTAGCGGGAGTAACAATGAGCAGTTCTTC	CASSWTSGSNNEQFF
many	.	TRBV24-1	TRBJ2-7	TGTGCCACCAGTGATTTTCAGCGGCCGGGAGAGCAGTACTTC	CATSDFQRPGEQYF
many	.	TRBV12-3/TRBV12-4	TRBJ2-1	TGTGCCAGCAGTAAAGAGTCGGGACGCAATGAGCAGTTCTTC	CASSKESGRNEQFF
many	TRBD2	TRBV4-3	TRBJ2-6	TGCGCCAGCAGCCGGAGACTAGCTAGCGGGGCCAACGTCCTGACTTTC	CASSRRLASGANVLTF
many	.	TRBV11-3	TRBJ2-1	TGTGCCAGCAGCTTTTTAGGCTCTAGGGGCAATGAGCAGTTCTTC	CASSFLGSRGNEQFF
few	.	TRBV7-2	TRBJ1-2	TGTGCCAGCAGCTTAGGCCCGGGCCGGCCTGGCTACACCTTC	CASSLGPGRPGYTF
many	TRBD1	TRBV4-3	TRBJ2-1	TGCGCCAGCAGCCACCGGACAGGGGAAAGCAATGAGCAGTTCTTC	CASSHRTGESNEQFF
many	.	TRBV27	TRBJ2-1	TGTGCCAGCAGTTTGAACGGGGTCCTATACAATGAGCAGTTCTTC	CASSLNGVLYNEQFF
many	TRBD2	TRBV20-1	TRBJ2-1	TGCAGTACCGGACTAGCGAACTACAATGAGCAGTTCTTC	CSTGLANYNEQFF
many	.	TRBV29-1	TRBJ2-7	TGCAGCGTTGTTACTAGCCCCTCCTACGAGCAGTACTTC	CSVVTSPSYEQYF
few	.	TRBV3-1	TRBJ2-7	TGTGCCAGCAGCTCCGGGATCAACTACGAGCAGTACTTC	CASSSGINYEQYF
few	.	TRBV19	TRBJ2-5	TGTGCCAGTAGTATTTATTGGATGGAGACCCAGTACTTC	CASSIYWMETQYF
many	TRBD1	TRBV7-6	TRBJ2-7	TGTGCCAGCAGTACAGGACAGGTCTACGAGCAGTACTTC	CASSTGQVYEQYF
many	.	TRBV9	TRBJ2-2	TGTGCCAGCAGCGTGACAGGGAACACCGGGGAGCTGTTTTTT	CASSVTGNTGELFF
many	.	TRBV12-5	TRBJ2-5	TGTGCTAGTGGTTTGGGCCTCGGCCGGGGTGGAGAGACCCAGTACTTC	CASGLGLGRGGETQYF
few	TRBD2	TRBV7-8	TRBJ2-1	TGTGCCAGCAGCCGTACCGGGACTAGCGTCAATGAGCAGTTCTTC	CASSRTGTSVNEQFF
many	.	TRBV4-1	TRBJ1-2	TGCGCCAGCAGCCAAGAGCCAGGAAGCTATGGCTACACCTTC	CASSQEPGSYGYTF
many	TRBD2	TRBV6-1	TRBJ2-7	TGTGCCAGCAGTATGACTAGCGGGAGTCCCTACGAGCAGTACTTC	CASSMTSGSPYEQYF
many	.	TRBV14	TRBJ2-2	TGTGCCAGCAGCCAACGCGTCGGGGGCACCGGGGAGCTGTTTTTT	CASSQRVGGTGELFF
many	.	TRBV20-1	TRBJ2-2	TGCAGTGCTAGGAAAATGCGGGACAGTGCTACCGGGGAGCTGTTTTTT	CSARKMRDSATGELFF
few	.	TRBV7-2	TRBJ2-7	TGTGCCAGCAGCCCCGCGCCTTCTCGGGAGCAGTACTTC	CASSPAPSREQYF
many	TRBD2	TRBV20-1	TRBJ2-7	TGCAGTGCTAGAGATCAAGGACTAGCGAACTACGAGCAGTACTTC	CSARDQGLANYEQYF
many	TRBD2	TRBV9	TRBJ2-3	TGTGCCAGCAGCGTAGGACTAGCGGGGGGCAAGGCAGATACGCAGTATTTT	CASSVGLAGGKADTQYF
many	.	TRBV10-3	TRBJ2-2	TGTGCCATCAGTGAGTCAATGGACAAGAACACCGGGGAGCTGTTTTTT	CAISESMDKNTGELFF
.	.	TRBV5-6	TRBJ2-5	TGTGCCATGGGCCACGGGCTCCTCGAGACCCAGTACTTC	CAMGHGLLETQYF
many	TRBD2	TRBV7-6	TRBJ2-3	TGTGCCAGCAGCTTCTTCGGGACTAGCGTCACAGATACGCAGTATTTT	CASSFFGTSVTDTQYF
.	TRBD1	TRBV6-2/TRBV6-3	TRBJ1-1	TGTGCCAGCAGTGTTACAGGGGTGGTCACTGAAGCTTTCTTT	CASSVTGVVTEAFF
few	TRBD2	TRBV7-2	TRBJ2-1	TGTGCCAGCAGCTTCTCCACCGGGACTAGCGGGAGGGAGGGGTTCTTC	CASSFSTGTSGREGFF
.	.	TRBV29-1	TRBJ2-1	TGCAGCGGTGAACCCCTCCGGGACTCTACCTACAATGAGCAGTTCTTC	CSGEPLRDSTYNEQFF
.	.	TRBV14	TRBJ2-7	TGTGCCAGCAGCACTTCTCAGTCATCCGGGAACTACGAGCAGTACTTC	CASSTSQSSGNYEQYF
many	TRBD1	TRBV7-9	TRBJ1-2	TGTGCCAGCAGCTTAGCTTGGGACAGGGAACATGGCTACACCTTC	CASSLAWDREHGYTF
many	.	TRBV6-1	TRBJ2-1	TGTGCCAGCAGTCCATCTAGCGTCTCCTACAATGAGCAGTTCTTC	CASSPSSVSYNEQFF
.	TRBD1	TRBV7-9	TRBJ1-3	TGTGCCAGCACCCAAATCTGGGACAGGGGTTACAATCCTGGAAACACCATATATTTT	CASTQIWDRGYNPGNTIYF
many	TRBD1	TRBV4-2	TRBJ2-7	TGTGCCAGCAGCCGATACAGGGGCCAGAGCTCCTACGAGCAGTACTTC	CASSRYRGQSSYEQYF
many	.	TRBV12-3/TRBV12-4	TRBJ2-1	TGTGCCAGCAGTTTATCTTGGGGCCAGTTCTTC	CASSLSWGQFF
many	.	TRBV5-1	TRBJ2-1	TGCGCCAGCAGCTTGAGGACATGGGGGAATGAGCAGTTCTTC	CASSLRTWGNEQFF
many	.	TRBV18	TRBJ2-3	TGTGCCAGCTCACCAAACGTCGGACTTGGGCCACATGGTGCGCAGTATTTT	CASSPNVGLGPHGAQYF
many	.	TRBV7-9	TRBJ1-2	TGTGCCAGCAGCTTTAGTATGCGGGGGGCCTATGGCTACACCTTC	CASSFSMRGAYGYTF
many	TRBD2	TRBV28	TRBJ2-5	TGTGCCAGCTCGGGACTAGCGGTCCAAGAGACCCAGTACTTC	CASSGLAVQETQYF
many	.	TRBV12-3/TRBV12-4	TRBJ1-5	TGTGCCAGCAATCAGGGAGATCAGCCCCAGCATTTT	CASNQGDQPQHF
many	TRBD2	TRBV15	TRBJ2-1	TGTGCCACCAGCAGAGGGGCACTAGCGGGAGGGCCAGTCAATGAGCAGTTCTTC	CATSRGALAGGPVNEQFF
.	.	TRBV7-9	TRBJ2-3	TGTGCCAGCAGCTTGACCCAGGGAGGTTGGAGGACAGATACGCAGTATTTT	CASSLTQGGWRTDTQYF
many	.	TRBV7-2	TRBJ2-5	TGTGCCAGCAGCTTAGCTTCGGAATGGGAGACCCAGTACTTC	CASSLASEWETQYF
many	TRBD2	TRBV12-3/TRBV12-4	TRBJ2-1	TGTGCCAGCAGTAGCACTAGCGGGGGGCCACACAATGAGCAGTTCTTC	CASSSTSGGPHNEQFF
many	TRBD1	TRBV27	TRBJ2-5	TGTGCCACCCAAGATTCAGGGGGGACCCAGTACTTC	CATQDSGGTQYF
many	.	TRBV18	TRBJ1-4	TGTGCCAGCTCACCAGGGATTAATGAAAAACTGTTTTTT	CASSPGINEKLFF
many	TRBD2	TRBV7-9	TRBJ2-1	TGTGCCAGCAGCTCGGAGCTAGCGGGGCGTAACAATGAGCAGTTCTTC	CASSSELAGRNNEQFF
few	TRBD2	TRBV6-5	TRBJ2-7	TGTGCCAGCAGTTACGCCCCCGGGGGGGGCAAGCGAGACGAGCAGTACTTC	CASSYAPGGGKRDEQYF
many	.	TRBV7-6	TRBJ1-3	TGTGCCAGCAGCTTACTCTCAACAGGCGGCGGAAACACCATATATTTT	CASSLLSTGGGNTIYF
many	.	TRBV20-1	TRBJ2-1	TGCAGTGCTAGGGGCACAGGAGGCTACAATGAGCAGTTCTTC	CSARGTGGYNEQFF
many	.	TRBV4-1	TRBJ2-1	TGCGCCAGCAGCCAAGGGCCAGCGCTGAGCTCCTACAATGAGCAGTTCTTC	CASSQGPALSSYNEQFF
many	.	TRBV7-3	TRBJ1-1	TGTGCCAGCAGCTCACCGGACCGCCGGGGTAACACTGAAGCTTTCTTT	CASSSPDRRGNTEAFF